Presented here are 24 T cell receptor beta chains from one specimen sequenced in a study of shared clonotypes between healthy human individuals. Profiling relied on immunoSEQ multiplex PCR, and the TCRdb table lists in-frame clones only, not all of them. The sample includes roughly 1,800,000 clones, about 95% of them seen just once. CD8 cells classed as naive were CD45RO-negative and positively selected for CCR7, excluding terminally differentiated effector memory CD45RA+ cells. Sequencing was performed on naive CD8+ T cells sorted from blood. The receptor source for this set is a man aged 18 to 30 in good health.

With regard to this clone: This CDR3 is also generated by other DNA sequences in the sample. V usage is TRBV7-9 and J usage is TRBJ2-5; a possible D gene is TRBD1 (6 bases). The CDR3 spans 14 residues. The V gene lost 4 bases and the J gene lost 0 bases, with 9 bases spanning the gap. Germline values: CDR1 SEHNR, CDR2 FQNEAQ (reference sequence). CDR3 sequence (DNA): TGTGCCAGCAGCTCTACAGGGAACCAAGAGACCCAGTACTTC. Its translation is CASSSTGNQETQYF.

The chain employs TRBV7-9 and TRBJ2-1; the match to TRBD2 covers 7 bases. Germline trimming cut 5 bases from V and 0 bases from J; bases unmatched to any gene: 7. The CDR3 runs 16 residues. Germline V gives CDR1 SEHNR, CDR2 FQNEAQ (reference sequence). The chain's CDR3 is CASSPIGGSSYNEQFF. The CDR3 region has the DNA TGTGCCAGCAGCCCAATAGGCGGGAGCTCCTACAATGAGCAGTTCTTC. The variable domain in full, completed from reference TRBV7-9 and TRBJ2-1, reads DTGVSQNPRHKITKRGQNVTFRCDPISEHNRLYWYRQTLGQGPEFLTYFQNEAQLEKSRLLSDRFSAERPKGSFSTLEIQRTEQGDSAMYLCASSPIGGSSYNEQFFGPGTRLTVL.

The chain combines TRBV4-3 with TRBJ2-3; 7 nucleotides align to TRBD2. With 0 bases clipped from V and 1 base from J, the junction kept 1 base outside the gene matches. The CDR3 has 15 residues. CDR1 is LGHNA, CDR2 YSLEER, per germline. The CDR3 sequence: CASSQEAGRTDTQYF. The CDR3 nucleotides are TGCGCCAGCAGCCAAGAAGCGGGGCGCACAGATACGCAGTATTTT.

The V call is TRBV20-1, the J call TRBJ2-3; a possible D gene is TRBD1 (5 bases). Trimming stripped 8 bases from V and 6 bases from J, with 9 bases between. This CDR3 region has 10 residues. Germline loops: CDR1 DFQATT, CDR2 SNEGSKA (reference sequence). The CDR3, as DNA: TGCAGTCCAGGGAAGGATACGCAGTATTTT. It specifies CSPGKDTQYF.

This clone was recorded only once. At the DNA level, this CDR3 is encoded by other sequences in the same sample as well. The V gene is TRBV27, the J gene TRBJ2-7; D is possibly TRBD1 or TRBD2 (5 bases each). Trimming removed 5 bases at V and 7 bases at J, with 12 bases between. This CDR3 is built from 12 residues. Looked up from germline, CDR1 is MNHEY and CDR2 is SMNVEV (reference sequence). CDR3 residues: CASSLRGGEQYF. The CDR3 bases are TGTGCCAGCAGTCTGAGGGGCGGGGAGCAGTACTTC.

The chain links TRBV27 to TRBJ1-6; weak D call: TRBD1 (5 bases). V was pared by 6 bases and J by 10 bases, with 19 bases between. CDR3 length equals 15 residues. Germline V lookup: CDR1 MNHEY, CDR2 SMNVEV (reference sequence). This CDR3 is CASRPGAGTGSPLHF. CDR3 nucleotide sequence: TGTGCCAGCAGACCCGGGGCAGGTACGGGATCACCCCTCCACTTT.

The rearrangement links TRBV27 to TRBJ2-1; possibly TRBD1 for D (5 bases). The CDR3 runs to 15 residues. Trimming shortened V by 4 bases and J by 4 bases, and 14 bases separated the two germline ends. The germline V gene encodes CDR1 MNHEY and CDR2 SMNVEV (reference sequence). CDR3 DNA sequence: TGTGCCAGCAGTTGGGCGCAGGGTCAATACAATGAGCAGTTCTTC. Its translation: CASSWAQGQYNEQFF.

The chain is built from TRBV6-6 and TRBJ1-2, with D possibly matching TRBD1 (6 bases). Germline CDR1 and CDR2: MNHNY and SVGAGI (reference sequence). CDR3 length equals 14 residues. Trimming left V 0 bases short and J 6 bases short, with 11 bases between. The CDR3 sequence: CASSYSTQGNGYTF. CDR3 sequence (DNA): TGTGCCAGCAGTTACTCGACGCAGGGGAATGGCTACACCTTC.

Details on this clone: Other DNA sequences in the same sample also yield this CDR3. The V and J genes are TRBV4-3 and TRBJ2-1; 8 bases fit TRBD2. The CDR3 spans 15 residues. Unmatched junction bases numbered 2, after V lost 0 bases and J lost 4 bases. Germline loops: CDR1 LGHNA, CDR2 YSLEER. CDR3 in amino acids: CASSQDSGSYNEQFF. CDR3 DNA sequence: TGCGCCAGCAGCCAAGACAGCGGGAGTTACAATGAGCAGTTCTTC.

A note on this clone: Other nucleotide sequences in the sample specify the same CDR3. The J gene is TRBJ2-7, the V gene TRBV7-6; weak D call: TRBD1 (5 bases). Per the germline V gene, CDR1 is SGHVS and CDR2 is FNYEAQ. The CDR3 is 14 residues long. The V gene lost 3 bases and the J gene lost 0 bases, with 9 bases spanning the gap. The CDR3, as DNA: TGTGCCAGCAGCTTGGGAACAGGCTCCTACGAGCAGTACTTC. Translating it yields CASSLGTGSYEQYF. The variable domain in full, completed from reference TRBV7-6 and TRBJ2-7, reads GAGVSQSPRYKVTKRGQDVALRCDPISGHVSLYWYRQALGQGPEFLTYFNYEAQQDKSGLPNDRFSAERPEGSISTLTIQRTEQRDSAMYRCASSLGTGSYEQYFGPGTRLTVT.

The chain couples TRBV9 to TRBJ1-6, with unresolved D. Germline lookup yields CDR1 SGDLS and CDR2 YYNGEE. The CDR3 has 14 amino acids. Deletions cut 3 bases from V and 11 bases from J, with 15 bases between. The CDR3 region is CASSATPVNAPLHF. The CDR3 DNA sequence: TGTGCCAGCAGCGCAACCCCCGTGAACGCACCCCTCCACTTT.

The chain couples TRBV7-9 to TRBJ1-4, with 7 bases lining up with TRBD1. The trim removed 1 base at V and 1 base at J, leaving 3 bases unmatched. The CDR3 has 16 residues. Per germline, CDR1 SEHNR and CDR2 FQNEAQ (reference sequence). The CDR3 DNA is TGTGCCAGCAGCTTAGGTTGGGACAGAACTAATGAAAAACTGTTTTTT. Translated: CASSLGWDRTNEKLFF.

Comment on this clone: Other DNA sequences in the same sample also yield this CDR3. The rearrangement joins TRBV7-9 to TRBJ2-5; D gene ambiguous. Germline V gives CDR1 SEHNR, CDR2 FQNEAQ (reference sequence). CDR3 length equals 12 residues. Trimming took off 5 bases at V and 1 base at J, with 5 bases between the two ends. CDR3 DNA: TGTGCCAGCAGCCGCGCCCAAGAGACCCAGTACTTC. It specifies CASSRAQETQYF.

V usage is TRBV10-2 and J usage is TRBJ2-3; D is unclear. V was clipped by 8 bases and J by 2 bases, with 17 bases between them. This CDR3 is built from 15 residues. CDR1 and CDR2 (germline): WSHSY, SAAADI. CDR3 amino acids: CASATNTQFTDTQYF. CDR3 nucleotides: TGCGCCAGCGCGACAAATACCCAGTTCACAGATACGCAGTATTTT.

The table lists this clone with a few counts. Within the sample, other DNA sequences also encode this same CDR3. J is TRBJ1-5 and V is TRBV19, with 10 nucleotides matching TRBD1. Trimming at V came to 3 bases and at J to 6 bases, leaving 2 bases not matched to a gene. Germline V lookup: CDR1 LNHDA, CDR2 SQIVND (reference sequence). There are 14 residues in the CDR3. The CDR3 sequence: CASSIRDRGQPQHF. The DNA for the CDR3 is TGTGCCAGTAGTATCAGGGACAGGGGTCAGCCCCAGCATTTT.

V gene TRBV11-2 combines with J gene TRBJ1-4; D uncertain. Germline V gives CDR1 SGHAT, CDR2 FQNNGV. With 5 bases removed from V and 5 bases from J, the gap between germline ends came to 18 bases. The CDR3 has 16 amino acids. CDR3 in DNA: TGTGCCAGCAGCCCTACTCCCTTCCGTGGGAATGAAAAACTGTTTTTT. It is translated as CASSPTPFRGNEKLFF. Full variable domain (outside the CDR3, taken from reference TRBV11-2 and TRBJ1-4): EAGVAQSPRYKIIEKRQSVAFWCNPISGHATLYWYQQILGQGPKLLIQFQNNGVVDDSQLPKDRFSAERLKGVDSTLKIQPAKLEDSAVYLCASSPTPFRGNEKLFFGSGTQLSVL.

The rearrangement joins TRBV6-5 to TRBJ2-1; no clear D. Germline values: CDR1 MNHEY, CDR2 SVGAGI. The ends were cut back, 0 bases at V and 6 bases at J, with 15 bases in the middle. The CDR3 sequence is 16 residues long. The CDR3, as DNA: TGTGCCAGCAGTTACTCAGGTGGGATTGGTTCCAATGAGCAGTTCTTC. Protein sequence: CASSYSGGIGSNEQFF.

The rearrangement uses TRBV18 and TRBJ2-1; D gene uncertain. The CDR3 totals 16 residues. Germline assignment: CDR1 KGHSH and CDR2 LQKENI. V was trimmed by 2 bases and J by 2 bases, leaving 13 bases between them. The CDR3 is CASSPGSGDTYNEQFF. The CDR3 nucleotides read TGTGCCAGCTCACCAGGCTCGGGTGACACCTACAATGAGCAGTTCTTC.

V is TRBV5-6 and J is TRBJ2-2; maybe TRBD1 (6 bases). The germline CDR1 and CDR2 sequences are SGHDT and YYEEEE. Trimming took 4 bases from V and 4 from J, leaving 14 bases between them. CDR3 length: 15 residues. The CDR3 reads CASSGKGGSTGELFF. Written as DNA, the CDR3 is TGTGCCAGCAGCGGAAAAGGGGGAAGCACCGGGGAGCTGTTTTTT. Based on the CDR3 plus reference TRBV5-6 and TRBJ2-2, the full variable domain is DAGVTQSPTHLIKTRGQQVTLRCSPKSGHDTVSWYQQALGQGPQFIFQYYEEEERQRGNFPDRFSGHQFPNYSSELNVNALLLGDSALYLCASSGKGGSTGELFFGEGSRLTVL.

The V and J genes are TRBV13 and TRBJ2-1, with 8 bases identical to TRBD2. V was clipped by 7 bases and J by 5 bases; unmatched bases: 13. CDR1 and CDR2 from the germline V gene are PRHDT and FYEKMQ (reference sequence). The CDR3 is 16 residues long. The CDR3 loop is CASNDRGSGTHNEQFF. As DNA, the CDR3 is TGTGCCAGCAACGATCGGGGTAGCGGGACACACAATGAGCAGTTCTTC.

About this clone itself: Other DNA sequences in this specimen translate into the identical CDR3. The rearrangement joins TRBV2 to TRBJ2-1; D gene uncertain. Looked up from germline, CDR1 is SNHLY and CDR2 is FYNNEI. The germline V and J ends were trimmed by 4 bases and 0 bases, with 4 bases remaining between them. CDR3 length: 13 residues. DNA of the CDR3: TGTGCCAGCAGTGGGCTCTCCTACAATGAGCAGTTCTTC. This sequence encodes CASSGLSYNEQFF.

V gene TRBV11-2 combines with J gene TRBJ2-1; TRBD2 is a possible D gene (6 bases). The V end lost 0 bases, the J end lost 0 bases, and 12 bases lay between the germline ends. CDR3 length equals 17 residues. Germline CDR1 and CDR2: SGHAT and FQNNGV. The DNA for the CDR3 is TGTGCCAGCAGCTTAGATGCGGGGTCTCACTCCTACAATGAGCAGTTCTTC. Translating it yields CASSLDAGSHSYNEQFF.

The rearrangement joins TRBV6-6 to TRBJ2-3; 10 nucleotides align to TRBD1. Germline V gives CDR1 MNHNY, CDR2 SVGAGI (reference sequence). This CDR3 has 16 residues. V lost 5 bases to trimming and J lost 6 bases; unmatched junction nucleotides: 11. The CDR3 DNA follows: TGTGCCAGCAGTCCCCGGACAGGGGGAGGAGGGGATACGCAGTATTTT. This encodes CASSPRTGGGGDTQYF.

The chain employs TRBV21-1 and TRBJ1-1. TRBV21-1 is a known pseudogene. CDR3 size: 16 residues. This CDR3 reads CASSKGVFRSNTEAFF. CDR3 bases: TGTGCCAGCAGCAAAGGGGTTTTTCGGAGTAACACTGAAGCTTTCTTT.